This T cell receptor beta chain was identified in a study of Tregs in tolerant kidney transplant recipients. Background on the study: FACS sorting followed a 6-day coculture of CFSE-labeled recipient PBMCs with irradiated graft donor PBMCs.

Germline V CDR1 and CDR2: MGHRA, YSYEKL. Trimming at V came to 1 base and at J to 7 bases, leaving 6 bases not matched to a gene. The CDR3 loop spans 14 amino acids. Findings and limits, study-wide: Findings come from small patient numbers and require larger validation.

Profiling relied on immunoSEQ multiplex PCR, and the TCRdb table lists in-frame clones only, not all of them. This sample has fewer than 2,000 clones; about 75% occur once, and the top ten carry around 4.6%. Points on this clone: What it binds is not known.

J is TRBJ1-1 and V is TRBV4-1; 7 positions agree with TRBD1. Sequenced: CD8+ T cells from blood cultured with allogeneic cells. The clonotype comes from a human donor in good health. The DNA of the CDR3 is TGCGCCAGCAGCCAAGTTGCAGGGGGGGTTGAAGCTTTCTTT. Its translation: CASSQVAGGVEAFF.